This TCR beta chain is drawn from a study of T-cell reconstitution after alpha-beta-depleted transplantation in children (dated by TCRdb to 2016 to 2017). Concerning the study at large: The study quantitatively tracked T-cell immune reconstitution after TCRalphabeta/CD19-depleted allogeneic hematopoietic cell transplantation in children using TCR repertoire profiling.

This clonotype appeared a few times. Its target antigen remains unknown. Qualities for individual bases were not recorded, and no much larger clone is one base off. Including the terminal cysteine and phenylalanine, the CDR3 comprises 13 residues. The only DNA kept is the CDR3, 39 bases in frame from the first base. CDR1 and CDR2, looked up from the germline V gene (reference sequence), are SGHKS and YYEKEE. Trimming costs V 3 bases and J 4 bases, and their ends lie 10 bases apart. Receptor libraries were prepared by PCR. Sequencing instrument: Illumina HiSeq 2500. TCR library preparation used molecular barcoding, with unique molecular identifiers applied to normalize quantification of the TCRbeta repertoire. The public reads were quality trimmed at Q25 with fastp and then assembled into clones with MiXCR by TCRdb, keeping productive beta chains. Each entry merges the rows of one CDR3 protein and shows their most common DNA and genes. The sample yields 420,000 or so distinct CDR3 sequences; roughly a tenth were counted once. The top ten clones comprise nearly 5.5% of the sample.

The sample was PBMCs from the stem cell graft donor, taken from the stem cell graft. This TCR was sampled from a human donor who donated a stem cell graft to a child with acute myeloid leukemia. The rearranged chain carries TRBV5-5 and TRBJ1-2; possibly the D gene is TRBD1, per 5 matching bases. The DNA sequence is given as TGTGCCAGCAGCTATGACAGACTCTATGGCTACACCTTC. This translates into CASSYDRLYGYTF.